The clone carrying this T cell receptor beta chain was observed a handful of times. Time point given: week 3, after first cycle of checkpoint inhibitor. One draw preceded checkpoint blockade; another followed its first cycle at week 3. Apart from a couple of fast progressors, RECIST 1.1 response was judged 12 weeks post-infusion. No patient had earlier systemic cancer treatment, concurrent immunosuppressants, or another active cancer. These data belong to a study of blood T cell dynamics during melanoma immunotherapy. The overall study: Standard first-line treatment here was pembrolizumab or nivolumab plus ipilimumab in metastatic melanoma.

Using immunoSEQ multiplex PCR, the repertoire was profiled, and TCRdb retains in-frame clones only, with some absent. The table has more than 6,500 clones, over 65% seen once. The clonotype comes from a human donor with melanoma. Sample: blood, taken from a patient treated with checkpoint blockade.

The CDR3 DNA follows: TGTGCCAGCAGCTTCCAGGGGACCGCAGGATCCTACGAGCAGTACGTC. It yields the protein CASSFQGTAGSYEQYV. The chain employs TRBV7-3 and TRBJ2-7; possible D gene TRBD1, 6 bases. Germline loops: CDR1 SGHTA, CDR2 FQGTGA. V was pared by 3 bases and J by 1 base, with 16 bases between. The CDR3 extends over 16 amino acids.